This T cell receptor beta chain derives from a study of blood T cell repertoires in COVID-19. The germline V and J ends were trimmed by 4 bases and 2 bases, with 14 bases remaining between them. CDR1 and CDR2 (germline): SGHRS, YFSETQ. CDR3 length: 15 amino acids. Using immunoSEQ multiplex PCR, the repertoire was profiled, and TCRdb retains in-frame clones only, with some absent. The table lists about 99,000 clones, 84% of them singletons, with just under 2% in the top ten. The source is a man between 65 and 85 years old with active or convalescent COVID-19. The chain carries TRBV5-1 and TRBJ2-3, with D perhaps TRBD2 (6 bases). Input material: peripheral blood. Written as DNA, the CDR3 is TGCGCCAGCAGCGTCTGGCGGGGAGTCACAGATACGCAGTATTTT. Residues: CASSVWRGVTDTQYF.